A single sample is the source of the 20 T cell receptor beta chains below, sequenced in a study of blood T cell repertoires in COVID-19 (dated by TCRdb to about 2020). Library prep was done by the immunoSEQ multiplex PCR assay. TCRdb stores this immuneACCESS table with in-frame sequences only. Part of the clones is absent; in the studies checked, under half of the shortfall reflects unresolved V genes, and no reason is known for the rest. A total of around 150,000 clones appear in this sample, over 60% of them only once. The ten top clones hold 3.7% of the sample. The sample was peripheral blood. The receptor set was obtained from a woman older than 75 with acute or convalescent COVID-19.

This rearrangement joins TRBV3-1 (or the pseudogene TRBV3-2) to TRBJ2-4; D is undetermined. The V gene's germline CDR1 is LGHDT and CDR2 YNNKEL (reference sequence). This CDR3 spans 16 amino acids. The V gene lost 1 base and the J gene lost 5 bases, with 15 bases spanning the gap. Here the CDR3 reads CASSQGEETSENIQYF. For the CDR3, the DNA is TGTGCCAGCAGCCAAGGCGAGGAAACATCAGAAAACATTCAGTACTTC.

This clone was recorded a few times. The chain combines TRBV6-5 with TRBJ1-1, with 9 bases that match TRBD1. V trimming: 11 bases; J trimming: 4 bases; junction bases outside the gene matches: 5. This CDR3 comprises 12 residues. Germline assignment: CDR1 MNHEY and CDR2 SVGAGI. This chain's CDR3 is CAGMTGGTEAFF. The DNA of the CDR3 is TGTGCCGGGATGACAGGGGGCACTGAAGCTTTCTTT.

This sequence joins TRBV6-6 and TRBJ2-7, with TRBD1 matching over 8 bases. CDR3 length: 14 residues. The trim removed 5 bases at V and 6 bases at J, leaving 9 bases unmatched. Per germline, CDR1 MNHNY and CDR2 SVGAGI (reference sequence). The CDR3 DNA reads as TGTGCCAGCAGTGCCCCGGGACAGGTTCGCGAGCAGTACTTC. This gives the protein CASSAPGQVREQYF.

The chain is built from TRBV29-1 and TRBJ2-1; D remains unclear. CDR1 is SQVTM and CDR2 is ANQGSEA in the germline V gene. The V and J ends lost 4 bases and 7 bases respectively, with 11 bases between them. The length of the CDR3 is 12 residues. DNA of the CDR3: TGCAGCGTTGGCTATTACCGGAATGAGCAGTTCTTC. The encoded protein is CSVGYYRNEQFF.

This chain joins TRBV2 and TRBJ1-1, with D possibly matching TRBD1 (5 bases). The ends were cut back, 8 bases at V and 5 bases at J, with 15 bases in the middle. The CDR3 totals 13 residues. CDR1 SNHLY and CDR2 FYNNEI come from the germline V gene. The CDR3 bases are TGTGCCAGCCAGGAGGGGATGTGGACTGAAGCTTTCTTT. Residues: CASQEGMWTEAFF. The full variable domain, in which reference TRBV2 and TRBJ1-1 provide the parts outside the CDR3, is EPEVTQTPSHQVTQMGQEVILRCVPISNHLYFYWYRQILGQKVEFLVSFYNNEISEKSEIFDDQFSVERPDGSNFTLKIRSTKLEDSAMYFCASQEGMWTEAFFGQGTRLTVV.

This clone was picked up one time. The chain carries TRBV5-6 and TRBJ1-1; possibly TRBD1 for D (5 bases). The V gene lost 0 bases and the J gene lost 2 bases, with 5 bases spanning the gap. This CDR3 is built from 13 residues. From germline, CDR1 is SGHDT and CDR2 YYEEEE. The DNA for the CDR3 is TGTGCCAGCAGCTTGGGGACAAACACTGAAGCTTTCTTT. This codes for CASSLGTNTEAFF.

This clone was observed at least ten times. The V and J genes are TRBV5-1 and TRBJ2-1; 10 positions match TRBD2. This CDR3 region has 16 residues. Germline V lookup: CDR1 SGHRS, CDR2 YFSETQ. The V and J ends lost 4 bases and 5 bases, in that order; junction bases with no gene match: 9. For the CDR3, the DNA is TGCGCCAGCAGCCCCCTCAGCGGGAGGGCCGACAATGAGCAGTTCTTC. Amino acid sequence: CASSPLSGRADNEQFF.

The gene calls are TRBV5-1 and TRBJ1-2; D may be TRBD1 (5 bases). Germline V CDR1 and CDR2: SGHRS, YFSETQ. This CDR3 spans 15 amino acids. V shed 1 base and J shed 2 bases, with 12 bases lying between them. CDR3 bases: TGCGCCAGCAGCTTGAATCCAGGGAACAACTATGGCTACACCTTC. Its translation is CASSLNPGNNYGYTF.

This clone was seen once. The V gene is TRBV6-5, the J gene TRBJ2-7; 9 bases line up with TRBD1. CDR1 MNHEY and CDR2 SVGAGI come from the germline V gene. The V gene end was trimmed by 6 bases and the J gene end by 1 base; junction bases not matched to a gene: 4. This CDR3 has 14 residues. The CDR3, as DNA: TGTGCCAGCAGGGGGGGGACAGGGTCCTACGAGCAGTACTTC. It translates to CASRGGTGSYEQYF.

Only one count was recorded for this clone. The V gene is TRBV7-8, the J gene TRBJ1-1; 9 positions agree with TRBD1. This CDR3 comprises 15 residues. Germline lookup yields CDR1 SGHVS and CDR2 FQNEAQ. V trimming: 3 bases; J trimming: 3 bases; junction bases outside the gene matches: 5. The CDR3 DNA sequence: TGTGCCAGCAGCTTGGGACAGGGCCCCGACACTGAAGCTTTCTTT. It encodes CASSLGQGPDTEAFF. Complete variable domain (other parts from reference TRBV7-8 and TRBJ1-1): GAGVSQSPRYKVAKRGQDVALRCDPISGHVSLFWYQQALGQGPEFLTYFQNEAQLDKSGLPSDRFFAERPEGSVSTLKIQRTQQEDSAVYLCASSLGQGPDTEAFFGQGTRLTVV.

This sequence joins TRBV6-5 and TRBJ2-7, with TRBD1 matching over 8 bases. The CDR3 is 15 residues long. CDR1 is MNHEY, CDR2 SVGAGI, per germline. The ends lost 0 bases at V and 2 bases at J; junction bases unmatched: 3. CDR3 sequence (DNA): TGTGCCAGCAGTTACTCGCGCAGGGGGCCCTACGAGCAGTACTTC. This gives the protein CASSYSRRGPYEQYF.

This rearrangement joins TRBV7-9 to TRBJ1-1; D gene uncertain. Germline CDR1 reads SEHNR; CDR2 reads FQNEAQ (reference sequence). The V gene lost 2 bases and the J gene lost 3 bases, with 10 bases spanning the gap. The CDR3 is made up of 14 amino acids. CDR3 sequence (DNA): TGTGCCAGCAGCTTACTGTCCGGAGACACTGAAGCTTTCTTT. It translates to CASSLLSGDTEAFF.

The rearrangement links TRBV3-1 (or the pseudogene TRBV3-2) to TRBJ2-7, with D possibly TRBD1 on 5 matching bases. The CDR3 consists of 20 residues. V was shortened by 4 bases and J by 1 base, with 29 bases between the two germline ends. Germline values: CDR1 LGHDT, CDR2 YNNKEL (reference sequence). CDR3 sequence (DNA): TGTGCCAGCAGCCTATCGCCCCTACGGATCTGGACAAATCCTTCCTACGAGCAGTACTTC. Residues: CASSLSPLRIWTNPSYEQYF.

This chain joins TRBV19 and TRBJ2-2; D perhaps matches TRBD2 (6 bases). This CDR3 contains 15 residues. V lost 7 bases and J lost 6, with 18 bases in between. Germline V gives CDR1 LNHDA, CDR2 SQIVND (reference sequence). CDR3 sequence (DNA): TGTGCCAGTACTATGGAGCGGGCAAGTTCCGGGGAGCTGTTTTTT. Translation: CASTMERASSGELFF.

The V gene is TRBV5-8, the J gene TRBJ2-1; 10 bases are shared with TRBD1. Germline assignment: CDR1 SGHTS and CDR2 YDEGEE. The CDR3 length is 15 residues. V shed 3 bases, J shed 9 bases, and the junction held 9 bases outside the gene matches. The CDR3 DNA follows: TGTGCCAGCAGCTCCGGGACAGGGGAAGCGAGTGAGCAGTTCTTC. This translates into CASSSGTGEASEQFF.

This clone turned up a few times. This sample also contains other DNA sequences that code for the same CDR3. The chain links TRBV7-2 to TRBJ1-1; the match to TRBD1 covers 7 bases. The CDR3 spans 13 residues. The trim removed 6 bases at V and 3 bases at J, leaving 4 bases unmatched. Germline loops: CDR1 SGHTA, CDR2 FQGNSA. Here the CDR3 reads CASSSQGDTEAFF. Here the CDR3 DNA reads TGTGCCAGCAGTTCTCAGGGGGACACTGAAGCTTTCTTT.

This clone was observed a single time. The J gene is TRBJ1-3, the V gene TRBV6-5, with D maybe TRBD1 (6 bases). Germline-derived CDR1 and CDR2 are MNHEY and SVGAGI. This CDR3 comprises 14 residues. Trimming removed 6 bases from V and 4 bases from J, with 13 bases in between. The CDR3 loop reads CASSPGQLGNTIYF. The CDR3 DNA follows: TGTGCCAGCAGCCCGGGACAACTAGGAAACACCATATATTTT.

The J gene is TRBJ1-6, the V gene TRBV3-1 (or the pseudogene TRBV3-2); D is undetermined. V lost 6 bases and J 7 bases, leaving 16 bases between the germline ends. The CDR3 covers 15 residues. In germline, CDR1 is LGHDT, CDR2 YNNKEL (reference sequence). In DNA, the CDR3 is TGTGCCAGCAGGCGCCGGGATTACGGCAATTCACCCCTCCACTTT. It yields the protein CASRRRDYGNSPLHF.

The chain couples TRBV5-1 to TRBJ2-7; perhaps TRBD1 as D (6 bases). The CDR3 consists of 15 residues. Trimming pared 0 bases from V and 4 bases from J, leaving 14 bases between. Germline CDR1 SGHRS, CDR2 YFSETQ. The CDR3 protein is CASSLETGPIYEQYF. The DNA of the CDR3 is TGCGCCAGCAGCTTGGAGACAGGTCCGATTTACGAGCAGTACTTC.

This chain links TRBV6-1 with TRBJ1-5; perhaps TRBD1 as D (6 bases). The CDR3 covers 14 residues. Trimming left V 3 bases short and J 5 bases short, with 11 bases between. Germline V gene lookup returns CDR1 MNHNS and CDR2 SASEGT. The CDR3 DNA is TGTGCCAGCAGTGACCGGCAGGGGTATCAGCCCCAGCATTTT. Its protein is CASSDRQGYQPQHF.